Detailed here is one TCR beta chain. Measured with immunoSEQ multiplex PCR; TCRdb has only the in-frame clones, and not every one. The data contain roughly 130,000 clones, more than 85% of them seen just once; the ten biggest clones take up 2.5% to 3.5%. The data derive from a study of T cell responses to AZD1222 COVID-19 vaccine. Trimming stripped 5 bases from V and 8 bases from J, with 21 bases between. This CDR3 contains 15 residues. Germline CDR1 is MNHEY and CDR2 is SVGEGT. The material sequenced was peripheral blood, taken on day 0 of AZD1222 vaccination. This receptor was obtained from an adult in good health. This chain uses TRBV6-2 or TRBV6-3 with TRBJ1-2; D gene unclear. CDR3 in amino acids: CASSLRKEPGWGYTF. The CDR3 coding sequence is TGTGCCAGCAGTCTTCGCAAGGAGCCCGGGTGGGGCTACACCTTC.